The source of this T cell receptor (beta chain) is a study of T cells expressing NK-cell markers (dated by TCRdb to 2018 to 2021). In the study overall: Three sorted T-cell subsets (CD3+CD56+NKG2C+, CD3+CD56+NKG2C- and CD3+CD56-NKG2C+) from 7 to 9 donors had their TCR beta-chain repertoires profiled. Among the eight sequenced donors, seven were HCMV-seropositive and one was HCMV-seronegative. Randomly selected healthy volunteers, three men and five women, were used as the eight sequenced donors. The libraries were sequenced on Illumina HiSeq 2000/2500, MiSeq or NextSeq, producing 2 x 150 bp reads. What the work shows at the level of the full study, not this receptor alone: Whether the expanded NKG2C-expressing T cell clones were specific for HCMV antigens was left unclear. In over five donors, the dominant CD3+CD56+NKG2C+ clonotypes were among the top 10 CD8+ clonotypes and accounted for about 1.0-7.5% of CD8+ T cells. Those dominant clonotypes were again the most abundant among CD3+CD56-NKG2C+ cells in a few donors, at about 25-60.1%.

The reads were generated on an Illumina HiSeq 2000. TCR beta cDNA libraries were made by 5'RACE template switching that added a universal primer site and unique molecular identifiers. cDNA synthesis was primed from the TCR beta constant segment, followed by two successive PCR amplification steps. The authors processed their data as follows. MIGEC was used to demultiplex reads and group the reads by UMI, and MiTCR was used to assemble and quantify clonotypes. To exclude erroneous sequences, only TCR cDNA sequences supported by at least two reads were retained. The tcR package was used for downstream repertoire analysis, with clonotypes matched between fractions based on CDR3 nucleotide sequence plus V segment. Antigen specificity was annotated against VDJdb with VDJmatch, allowing one amino acid substitution in CDR3. TCRdb reprocessed the reads and provides one entry for every CDR3 protein sequence; no DNA is given. The authors' filters were not applied to this entry. The sample has hundreds of thousands of distinct CDR3 sequences on record. 5.2% of the sample is in the top ten clones.

With respect to this clonotype: Its target antigen remains unknown.

A commercial ELISA kit detecting HCMV-specific IgG in serum was used to determine HCMV serostatus. Ficoll density gradient centrifugation was used to isolate peripheral blood mononuclear cells from blood. CDR1 and CDR2 (SGHDN, FVKESK) derive from the germline V gene. Its CDR3 holds 15 amino acids, cysteine through phenylalanine. The coding DNA is unavailable. The chain couples TRBV14 to TRBJ1-2; TCRdb picks TRBD1, but there is no DNA to check that call. This TCR came from a man aged 18 to 69 in good health. Sequencing was performed on blood T cells: a sorted CD56 or NKG2C T cell subset, CD4+ or CD8+ T cells, or bulk PBMC T cells (not recorded which). The CDR3 here reads CASSQDPGGNRGYTF.